Reported below is one T cell receptor (beta chain). Its antigen remains unknown. The sample originates from a study of shared clonotypes between healthy human individuals. Overall study findings and caveats: A limitation of the genetic and exposure-history diversity represented arose from few donors. Clonotypes that were shared across a few donors made up around 5% of naive CD4 clonotypes.

Libraries were prepared by immunoSEQ multiplex PCR; TCRdb keeps only in-frame clonotypes and omits some of them. The sample records more than 2 million clones, around 93% being singletons. CD45RO-negative, CCR7-selected cells formed the naive CD8 fraction, which excluded terminally differentiated effector memory CD45RA+ cells. This receptor was identified in a man younger than 30 in good health. Some clones in this sample may be carry-over from other donors' samples. Sequencing was carried out using naive CD8+ T cells from PBMCs.

CDR3 residues: CASSHPVTSVYEQYF. CDR3 DNA sequence: TGCGCCAGCAGCCACCCCGTGACTAGCGTCTACGAGCAGTACTTC. V is TRBV4-1 and J is TRBJ2-7, with 8 bases lining up with TRBD2. This CDR3 region has 15 residues. Trimming removed 3 bases from V and 3 bases from J; junction bases left unmatched: 7. Germline values: CDR1 MGHRA, CDR2 YSYEKL.